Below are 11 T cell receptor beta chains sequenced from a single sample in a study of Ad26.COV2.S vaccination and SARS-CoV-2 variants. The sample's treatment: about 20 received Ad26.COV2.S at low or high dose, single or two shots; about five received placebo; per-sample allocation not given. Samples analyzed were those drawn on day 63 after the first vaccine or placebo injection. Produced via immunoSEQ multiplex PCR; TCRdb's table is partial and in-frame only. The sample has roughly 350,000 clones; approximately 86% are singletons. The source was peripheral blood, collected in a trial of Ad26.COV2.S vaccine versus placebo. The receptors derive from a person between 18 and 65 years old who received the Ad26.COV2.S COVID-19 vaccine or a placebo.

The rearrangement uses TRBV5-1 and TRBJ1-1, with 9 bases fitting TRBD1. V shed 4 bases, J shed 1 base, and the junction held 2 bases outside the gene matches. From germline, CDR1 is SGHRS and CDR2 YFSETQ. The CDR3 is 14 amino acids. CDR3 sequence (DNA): TGCGCCAGCAGCCGACAGGGGGGGAACACTGAAGCTTTCTTT. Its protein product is CASSRQGGNTEAFF.

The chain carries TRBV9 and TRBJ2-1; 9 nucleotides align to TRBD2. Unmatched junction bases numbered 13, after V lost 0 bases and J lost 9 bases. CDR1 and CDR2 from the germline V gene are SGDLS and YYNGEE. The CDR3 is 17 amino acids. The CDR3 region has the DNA TGTGCCAGCAGCGTAGCTCTAGCGGGGTTTACAATGCGTGAGCAGTTCTTC. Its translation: CASSVALAGFTMREQFF.

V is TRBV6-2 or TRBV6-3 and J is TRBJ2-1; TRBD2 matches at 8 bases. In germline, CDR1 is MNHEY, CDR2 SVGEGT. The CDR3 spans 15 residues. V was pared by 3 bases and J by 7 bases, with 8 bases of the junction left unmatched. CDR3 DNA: TGTGCCAGCAGTTATGGAGTAGCGGGGCATAATGAGCAGTTCTTC. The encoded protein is CASSYGVAGHNEQFF.

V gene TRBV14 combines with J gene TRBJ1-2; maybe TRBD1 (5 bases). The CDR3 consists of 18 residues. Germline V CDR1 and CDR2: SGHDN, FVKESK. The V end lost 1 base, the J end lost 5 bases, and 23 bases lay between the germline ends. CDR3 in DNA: TGTGCCAGCAGCCAAGTGGTCGGTAGAACTCTCAAGGGGTATGGCTACACCTTC. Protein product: CASSQVVGRTLKGYGYTF.

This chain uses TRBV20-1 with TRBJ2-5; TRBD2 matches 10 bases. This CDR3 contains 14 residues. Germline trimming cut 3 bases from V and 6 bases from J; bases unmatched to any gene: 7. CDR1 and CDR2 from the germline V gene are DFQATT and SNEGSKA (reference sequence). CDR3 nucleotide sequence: TGCAGTGCTAGTTTGGCTAGCGGGGGCCAGACCCAGTACTTC. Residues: CSASLASGGQTQYF.

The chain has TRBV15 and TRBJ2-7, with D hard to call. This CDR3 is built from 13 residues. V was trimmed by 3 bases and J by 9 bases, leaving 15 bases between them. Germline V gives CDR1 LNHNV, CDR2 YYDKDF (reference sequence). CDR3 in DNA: TGTGCCACCAGCAGCTCCTCTCGTCTGGGGCAGTACTTC. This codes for CATSSSSRLGQYF.

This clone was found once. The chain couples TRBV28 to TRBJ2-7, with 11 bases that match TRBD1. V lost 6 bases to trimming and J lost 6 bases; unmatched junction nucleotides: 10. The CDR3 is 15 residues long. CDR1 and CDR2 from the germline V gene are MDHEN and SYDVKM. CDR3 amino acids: CASSPIRTGGIEQYF. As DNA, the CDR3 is TGTGCCAGCAGCCCCATAAGGACAGGGGGCATCGAGCAGTACTTC.

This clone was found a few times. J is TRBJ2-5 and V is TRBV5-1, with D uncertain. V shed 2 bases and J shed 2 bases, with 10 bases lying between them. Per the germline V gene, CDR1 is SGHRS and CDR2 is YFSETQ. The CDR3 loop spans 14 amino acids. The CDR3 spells CASSFRALQETQYF. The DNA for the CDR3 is TGCGCCAGCAGCTTCCGGGCCTTACAAGAGACCCAGTACTTC.

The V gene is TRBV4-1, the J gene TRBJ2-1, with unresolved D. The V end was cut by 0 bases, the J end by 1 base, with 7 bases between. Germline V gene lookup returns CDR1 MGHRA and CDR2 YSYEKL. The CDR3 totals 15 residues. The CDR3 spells CASSQEAPSYNEQFF. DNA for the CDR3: TGCGCCAGCAGCCAAGAAGCTCCATCCTACAATGAGCAGTTCTTC.

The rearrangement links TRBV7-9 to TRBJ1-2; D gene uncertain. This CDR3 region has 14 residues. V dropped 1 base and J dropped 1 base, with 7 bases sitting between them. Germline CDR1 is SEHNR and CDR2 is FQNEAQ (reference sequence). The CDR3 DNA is TGTGCCAGCAGCTTAGGACCCAGTAACTATGGCTACACCTTC. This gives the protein CASSLGPSNYGYTF.

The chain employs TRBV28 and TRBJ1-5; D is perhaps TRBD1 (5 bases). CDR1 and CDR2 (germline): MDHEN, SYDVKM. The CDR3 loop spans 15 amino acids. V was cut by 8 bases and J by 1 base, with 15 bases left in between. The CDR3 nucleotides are TGTGCCAGCCAAAGGGGACCGAGAAGCAATCAGCCCCAGCATTTT. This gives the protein CASQRGPRSNQPQHF.